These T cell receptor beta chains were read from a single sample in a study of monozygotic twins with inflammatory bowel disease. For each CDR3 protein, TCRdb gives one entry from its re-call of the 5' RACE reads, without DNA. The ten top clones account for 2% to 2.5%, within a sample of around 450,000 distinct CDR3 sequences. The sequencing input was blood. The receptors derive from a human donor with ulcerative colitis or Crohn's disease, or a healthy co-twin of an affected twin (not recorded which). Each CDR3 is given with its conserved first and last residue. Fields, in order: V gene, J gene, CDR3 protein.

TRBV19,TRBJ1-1,CASYTDRAGPEAFF
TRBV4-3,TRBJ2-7,CASSQDWGGGSGYFSYEQYF
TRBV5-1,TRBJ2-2,CASSLRPSAGELFF
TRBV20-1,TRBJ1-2,CSARDLSAGRSHGYTF
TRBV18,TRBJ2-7,CASSPQGAKDEQYF
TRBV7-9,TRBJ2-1,CASSPRGGRYNEQFF
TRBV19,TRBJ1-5,CASNGGAGGQPQHF
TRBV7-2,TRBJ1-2,CATTPSEYGYTF
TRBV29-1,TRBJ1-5,CSVSSGRTNQPQHF
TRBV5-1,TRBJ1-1,CASSFTADTEAFF
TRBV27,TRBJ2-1,CASSPSAGHNEQFF
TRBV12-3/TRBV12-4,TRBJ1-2,CASSLQGATVGYTF
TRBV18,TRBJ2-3,CASSPEADTQYF
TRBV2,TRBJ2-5,CASRRTPGRETQYF